These T cell receptor beta chains were read from a single sample in a study of T-cell memory formation after mild COVID-19. In TCRdb, the 5' RACE reads were re-called with MiXCR into one record per CDR3 protein. The data contain under 8,500 distinct CDR3 sequences, around 32% of them singletons. Sequenced material: PBMCs or a T cell subset sorted from them (not recorded which). The receptors were sampled from an adult woman who had mild COVID-19 (a few samples of this study predate the infection). Cell type and time point are not known. Each CDR3 is given with its conserved first and last residue. Each record gives: clone size, D gene, V gene, CDR3 length, J gene, CDR3 protein, CDR3 DNA. A D gene is named only where the DNA matches it firmly. Clone size is shown for a subset of rows, as once, few, many or a class of expanded clone.

many	-	TRBV7-9	14	TRBJ2-7	CASSLVVRPYEQYF	TGTGCCAGCAGCTTAGTCGTTCGCCCCTACGAGCAGTACTTC
many	-	TRBV6-2/TRBV6-3	15	TRBJ1-5	CASSYRGISNQPQHF	TGTGCCAGCAGTTACAGGGGGATCAGCAATCAGCCCCAGCATTTT
many	-	TRBV30	14	TRBJ1-1	CALPRRWAWTEAFF	TGTGCTCTCCCCCGCCGATGGGCGTGGACTGAAGCTTTCTTT
many	-	TRBV9	13	TRBJ1-5	CASSGGLRQPQHF	TGTGCCAGCAGCGGAGGGCTTCGGCAGCCCCAGCATTTT
many	-	TRBV3-1	13	TRBJ2-2	CASSQDVTGELFF	TGTGCCAGCAGCCAAGACGTCACCGGGGAGCTGTTTTTT
medium-sized	-	TRBV12-3/TRBV12-4	17	TRBJ2-1	CASGPFPPELEYNEQFF	TGTGCCAGCGGACCCTTCCCCCCGGAGTTAGAATACAATGAGCAGTTCTTC
many	TRBD1	TRBV6-6	22	TRBJ1-6	CASSVLAAGTDGLGGYNSPLHF	TGTGCCAGCAGTGTTCTCGCTGCCGGGACAGACGGTTTGGGTGGCTATAATTCACCCCTCCACTTT
-	-	TRBV3-2	14	TRBJ2-7	CASSQDGYVDEQYF	TGTGCCAGCAGCCAAGATGGGTATGTGGACGAGCAGTACTTC
medium-sized	TRBD2	TRBV11-3	17	TRBJ2-7	CASSHGLAGGPGYEQYF	TGTGCCAGCAGCCACGGCCTAGCGGGAGGGCCAGGCTACGAGCAGTACTTC
medium-sized	-	TRBV5-1	14	TRBJ2-3	CASSLGPSTDTQYF	TGCGCCAGCAGCTTGGGACCGAGCACAGATACGCAGTATTTT
medium-sized	-	TRBV29-1	14	TRBJ2-1	CSVVSVDRADEQFF	TGCAGCGTCGTTTCAGTTGATCGGGCGGATGAGCAGTTCTTC
many	TRBD2	TRBV6-2/TRBV6-3	16	TRBJ2-1	CASSYSGEAGFNEQFF	TGTGCCAGCAGTTACAGTGGGGAAGCGGGGTTCAATGAGCAGTTCTTC
many	-	TRBV6-5	15	TRBJ2-7	CASTGAVGPSYEQYF	TGTGCCAGCACGGGGGCCGTGGGGCCCTCCTACGAGCAGTACTTC
medium-sized	TRBD1	TRBV28	14	TRBJ2-5	CASNWRQGVETQYF	TGTGCCAGCAATTGGAGACAGGGGGTCGAGACCCAGTACTTC
many	-	TRBV7-2	12	TRBJ1-1	CASSFGLAEAFF	TGTGCCAGCAGCTTCGGGCTCGCTGAAGCTTTCTTT
medium-sized	TRBD1	TRBV4-2	18	TRBJ1-1	CASSQVGPVPGGSTEAFF	TGTGCCAGCAGCCAAGTTGGTCCGGTTCCAGGGGGGAGTACTGAAGCTTTCTTT
many	-	TRBV5-4	14	TRBJ1-2	CASSFRWGPGGYTF	TGTGCCAGCAGCTTTCGATGGGGACCCGGCGGCTACACTTTC
medium-sized	TRBD1	TRBV27	16	TRBJ1-1	CASRPYATGMNTEAFF	TGTGCCAGCAGACCCTACGCGACAGGGATGAACACTGAAGCTTTCTTT
many	-	TRBV6-5	14	TRBJ2-2	CASSYSVGGGELFF	TGTGCCAGCAGTTACTCAGTGGGTGGCGGGGAGCTGTTTTTT
many	TRBD1	TRBV7-3	19	TRBJ1-1	CASSPAGGQGWKKNTEAFF	TGTGCCAGCAGCCCCGCGGGGGGACAGGGTTGGAAAAAGAACACTGAAGCTTTCTTT
-	-	TRBV25-1	14	TRBJ2-1	CASSQGYSGNEQFF	TGTGCCAGCAGTCAAGGATACAGCGGTAATGAGCAGTTCTTC
many	-	TRBV4-1	15	TRBJ2-7	CASSHYGQGGHEQYF	TGCGCCAGCAGCCACTACGGGCAGGGTGGCCACGAGCAGTACTTC
many	-	TRBV27	13	TRBJ2-3	CASSSRVPDTQYF	TGTGCCAGCAGTTCCAGGGTTCCGGATACGCAGTATTTT
many	-	TRBV30	13	TRBJ1-1	CAWKKQVNTEAFF	TGTGCCTGGAAGAAACAGGTGAACACTGAAGCTTTCTTT
many	TRBD1	TRBV7-8	14	TRBJ2-1	CASKTGTEHNEQFF	TGTGCCAGCAAGACCGGGACAGAACACAATGAGCAGTTCTTC
many	-	TRBV5-1	14	TRBJ1-1	CASSLANRNTEAFF	TGCGCCAGCAGCTTGGCCAACCGGAACACTGAAGCTTTCTTT
many	-	TRBV4-2	15	TRBJ1-1	CASSQAVEGVAEAFF	TGTGCCAGCAGCCAAGCAGTCGAGGGGGTAGCAGAAGCTTTCTTT
medium-sized	-	TRBV5-1	14	TRBJ2-3	CASSFEHAMDTQYF	TGCGCCAGCAGCTTCGAACACGCCATGGATACGCAGTATTTT
many	-	TRBV5-1	16	TRBJ2-5	CASTWRSGVFQETQYF	TGCGCCAGCACCTGGCGGTCCGGAGTCTTCCAAGAGACCCAGTACTTC
many	-	TRBV15	15	TRBJ2-7	CATSRGVIGDFEQYF	TGTGCCACCAGCAGAGGGGTCATAGGAGATTTCGAGCAGTACTTC
many	-	TRBV12-3/TRBV12-4	14	TRBJ2-6	CASSPPTSSNVLTF	TGTGCCAGCAGTCCCCCGACGAGTTCCAACGTCCTGACTTTC
-	-	TRBV12-3/TRBV12-4	13	TRBJ2-7	CASSPSDFTRKYF	TGTGCCAGCAGCCCTAGCGACTTTACCAGAAAGTACTTC
medium-sized	-	TRBV5-1	18	TRBJ1-1	CASSLRVGVRGSNSEAFF	TGCGCCAGCAGCTTACGGGTGGGGGTCAGGGGCTCGAACTCTGAAGCTTTCTTT
many	-	TRBV5-8	12	TRBJ2-7	CASIPWAYEQYF	TGTGCCAGCATCCCCTGGGCCTACGAGCAGTACTTC
medium-sized	-	TRBV7-6	13	TRBJ1-1	CASSSQGGTEAFF	TGTGCCAGCAGCTCACAGGGAGGGACTGAAGCTTTCTTT
medium-sized	TRBD2	TRBV4-3	17	TRBJ2-2	CASSPQLAGGHTGELFF	TGCGCCAGCAGCCCACAACTAGCGGGAGGGCACACCGGGGAGCTGTTTTTT
medium-sized	-	TRBV5-6	14	TRBJ2-7	CASSAPGRRYEQYF	TGTGCCAGCAGCGCACCGGGACGTAGATACGAGCAGTACTTC
many	-	TRBV14	17	TRBJ2-4	CASSKDPQGLAKNIQYF	TGTGCCAGCAGCAAAGATCCACAGGGATTAGCCAAAAACATTCAGTACTTC
-	TRBD1	TRBV10-3	14	TRBJ2-1	CAISEGNRGYEQFF	TGTGCCATCAGTGAGGGGAACAGGGGCTATGAGCAGTTCTTC
many	-	TRBV5-1	12	TRBJ1-4	CASRFWGEKLFF	TGCGCCAGCAGATTTTGGGGAGAAAAACTGTTTTTT
medium-sized	-	TRBV12-3/TRBV12-4	15	TRBJ2-7	CASSLGGGAAYEQYF	TGTGCCAGCAGTCTGGGGGGGGGCGCGGCCTACGAGCAGTACTTC
-	-	TRBV18	14	TRBJ2-3	CASSLGTNDDTQYF	TGTGCCAGCTCACTAGGGACCAACGATGATACGCAGTATTTT
-	TRBD2	TRBV20-1	16	TRBJ2-3	CSATTRTSGSTDTQYF	TGCAGTGCTACTACCCGGACTAGCGGGAGCACAGATACGCAGTATTTT
many	TRBD2	TRBV9	15	TRBJ2-1	CASSASGIVWNEQFF	TGTGCCAGCAGCGCTAGCGGGATCGTGTGGAATGAGCAGTTCTTC
many	-	TRBV12-3/TRBV12-4	12	TRBJ2-7	CASSLNPYEQYF	TGTGCCAGCAGTTTAAATCCCTACGAGCAGTACTTC
many	-	TRBV10-3	12	TRBJ2-1	CAISVSGDEQFF	TGTGCCATCAGTGTATCAGGAGATGAGCAGTTCTTC
many	-	TRBV7-2	16	TRBJ1-1	CASSLVGSGMNTEAFF	TGTGCCAGCAGCTTAGTAGGGTCCGGAATGAACACTGAAGCTTTCTTT
many	TRBD1	TRBV2	15	TRBJ1-1	CASSDVDRGYGEAFF	TGTGCCAGCAGTGATGTTGACAGGGGATATGGTGAAGCTTTCTTT
many	TRBD2	TRBV6-2/TRBV6-3	17	TRBJ2-4	CASSPSSGRVAKNIQYF	TGTGCCAGCAGCCCCTCTAGCGGGAGAGTGGCCAAAAACATTCAGTACTTC
-	-	TRBV29-1	14	TRBJ2-3	CSVEGPLRTDTQYF	TGCAGCGTTGAAGGACCACTCCGCACAGATACGCAGTATTTT
-	TRBD2	TRBV7-8	16	TRBJ2-5	CASSPPGLAGVETQYF	TGTGCCAGCAGCCCTCCGGGACTAGCGGGAGTGGAGACCCAGTACTTC
-	-	TRBV5-6	15	TRBJ2-3	CASSLFGQSTDTQYF	TGTGCCAGCAGCTTGTTCGGACAGAGCACAGATACGCAGTATTTT
many	TRBD2	TRBV27	15	TRBJ2-7	CASSLLAGGSYEQYF	TGTGCCAGCAGTTTATTAGCGGGAGGATCCTACGAGCAGTACTTC
-	-	TRBV12-3/TRBV12-4	11	TRBJ1-2	CASSLVGGYTF	TGTGCCAGCAGTTTGGTAGGGGGCTACACCTTC
-	-	TRBV7-9	15	TRBJ2-7	CASSVTFGSVNEQYF	TGTGCCAGCAGCGTCACATTCGGCAGCGTCAACGAGCAGTACTTC
many	-	TRBV12-3/TRBV12-4	15	TRBJ2-7	CASSFGPTGYYEQYF	TGTGCCAGCAGTTTCGGGCCGACAGGCTACTACGAGCAGTACTTC
many	-	TRBV18	15	TRBJ2-1	CASSPLGSSGPEQFF	TGTGCCAGCTCACCATTAGGGAGTTCGGGGCCCGAGCAGTTCTTC
-	TRBD1	TRBV12-3/TRBV12-4	13	TRBJ2-7	CASRGTGGYEQYF	TGTGCCAGCAGGGGGACAGGGGGCTACGAGCAGTACTTC
many	TRBD2	TRBV3-1	18	TRBJ2-3	CASSQGVAGPHIPDTQYF	TGTGCCAGCAGCCAAGGGGTAGCGGGTCCACATATCCCGGATACGCAGTATTTT
-	TRBD1	TRBV7-2	14	TRBJ2-3	CASKRGQYTDTQYF	TGTGCCAGCAAGAGGGGACAGTACACAGATACGCAGTATTTT